One TCR beta chain is described in this entry. The record originates from a study of blood T cell repertoires in COVID-19. Study details: Sites across the United States, Italy and Spain contributed samples from acute and convalescent COVID-19. PBMCs, B-cell-depleted T cells, or T cells were the source of the cDNA or gDNA that made up the material.

Assignments of participants to cohorts depended upon their own reported clinical history. As processed by the authors: Nucleated cell counts were estimated from reference gene primer amplification. Only in-frame clones appear in the TCRdb table, and some are missing; sequencing was by immunoSEQ multiplex PCR. V, J and clone size were drawn from that table, and D and trimming were deduced from the DNA. The table has over 200,000 clones, about 89% seen once; the top ten hold under 10%. Sequenced material: PBMCs or T cells enriched from blood (not recorded which). The sequence was obtained from a man aged 35 to 55 who had recovered from COVID-19.

CDR3 sequence reads: CASSVAGGPRTGELFF. The CDR3 DNA follows: TGTGCCAGCAGCGTAGCGGGAGGGCCGCGCACCGGGGAGCTGTTTTTT. This chain uses TRBV5-6 with TRBJ2-2, with TRBD2 matching 11 bases. The V gene end was trimmed by 4 bases and the J gene end by 4 bases; junction bases not matched to a gene: 6. Germline V gene sequence: CDR1 SGHDT, CDR2 YYEEEE. The CDR3 runs 16 residues.